This T cell receptor (beta chain) was sequenced for a study of T cell responses to AZD1222 COVID-19 vaccine. Study-level points and caveats: There were mostly white British donors and more females than males, and clonal diversity was possibly underestimated. Baseline seropositivity occurred in only six AZD1222 recipients.

The protocol was immunoSEQ multiplex PCR, while the TCRdb copy is restricted to in-frame clones and leaves out a portion. The sample contains 100,000 to 120,000 clones, over 85% of which appear only once. In the case of this clone: Its antigen is as yet unknown.

J lost 4 bases, V lost 3 bases, and 10 bases had no gene match. The CDR3 loop spans 17 amino acids. Germline values: CDR1 SGHKS, CDR2 YYEKEE (reference sequence). This sequence originates from an adult in good health. The chain is built from TRBV5-5 and TRBJ2-2; 9 positions agree with TRBD2. This sample comprised peripheral blood, obtained on day 0 of MenACWY control vaccination. The CDR3 sequence: CASSSLAGVSGTGELFF. CDR3 in DNA: TGTGCCAGCAGCTCCTTAGCGGGGGTTTCCGGCACCGGGGAGCTGTTTTTT. The variable domain in full, with the rest retrieved from reference TRBV5-5 and TRBJ2-2, is DAGVTQSPTHLIKTRGQQVTLRCSPISGHKSVSWYQQVLGQGPQFIFQYYEKEERGRGNFPDRFSARQFPNYSSELNVNALLLGDSALYLCASSSLAGVSGTGELFFGEGSRLTVL.